This passage covers 15 T cell receptor beta chains from one sample sequenced in a study. In TCRdb, the RT-PCR reads were re-called with MiXCR into one record per CDR3 protein. This sample has about 680,000 distinct CDR3 sequences; 13% to 15% occur once, and the top ten carry around 3.3%. Sample: memory CD4+ T cells from blood. All receptors come from a female donor in good health, serving as a healthy control.

This clonotype showed up just a few times. The chain recombines TRBV7-3 with TRBJ2-3; TRBD2 matches at 8 bases. V lost 5 bases to trimming and J lost 6 bases; unmatched junction nucleotides: 7. CDR1 is SGHTA, CDR2 FQGTGA, per germline. The length of the CDR3 is 14 residues. CDR3 coding DNA: TGTGCCAGCAGCCCAACGGGGGGGTACGATACGCAGTATTTT. Translation: CASSPTGGYDTQYF.

This clonotype was seen repeatedly, ten times or more. The chain recombines TRBV6-5 with TRBJ2-7; 7 bases match TRBD1. V shed 6 bases and J 2 bases; nucleotides not matched to a gene: 13. The CDR3 has 16 amino acids. Germline-derived CDR1 and CDR2 are MNHEY and SVGAGI. The DNA for the CDR3 is TGTGCCAGCAGCCGTAGCCGACAGGGCTCGGCCTACGAGCAGTACTTC. Amino acid sequence: CASSRSRQGSAYEQYF.

V gene TRBV6-5 combines with J gene TRBJ2-2; 10 nucleotides align to TRBD1. CDR1 is MNHEY and CDR2 is SVGAGI in the germline V gene. J was trimmed by 6 bases and V by 5 bases; bases with no gene match: 9. This CDR3 contains 16 residues. CDR3 sequence: CASSRWTGGAPGELFF. CDR3 DNA: TGTGCCAGCAGTCGATGGACAGGGGGGGCCCCCGGGGAGCTGTTTTTT.

This clonotype was counted only a few times. V and J are TRBV6-2 or TRBV6-3 and TRBJ1-5; D is uncertain. CDR3 length: 17 residues. The ends were cut back, 4 bases at V and 2 bases at J, with 18 bases in the middle. From germline, CDR1 is MNHEY and CDR2 SVGEGT. The CDR3 nucleotides read TGTGCCAGCAGTTTACCCCAATTTTCTGGGGGCAATCAGCCCCAGCATTTT. Translating it yields CASSLPQFSGGNQPQHF.

As for this clonotype: Sequence at one end of the junction differs from germline and may be a read error. The chain is built from TRBV13 and TRBJ2-7; TRBD1 matches 10 bases. Germline CDR1 is PRHDT and CDR2 is FYEKMQ (reference sequence). The CDR3 is 16 amino acids. The CDR3 bases are TGTGCCAGCAGCATAGGACAGGGGGTTATCTCCTACGAGCAGTACTTC. It codes for CASSIGQGVISYEQYF.

The chain uses TRBV20-1 and TRBJ2-1, with D unclear. The CDR3 consists of 19 residues. Deletions cut 2 bases from V and 0 bases from J, with 23 bases between. Germline V lookup: CDR1 DFQATT, CDR2 SNEGSKA (reference sequence). The CDR3 nucleotides are TGCAGTGCTAGACCGTTTAGGAGAGCGAGTGGTGGCTCCTACAATGAGCAGTTCTTC. This codes for CSARPFRRASGGSYNEQFF.

This clonotype came up many times. This sequence joins TRBV12-3 or TRBV12-4 and TRBJ2-7; D might be TRBD1 (6 bases). The CDR3 has 14 residues. V was clipped by 3 bases and J by 0 bases, with 9 bases between them. The CDR3 DNA follows: TGTGCCAGCAGTTTCACAGGGACCTCCTACGAGCAGTACTTC. Its protein product is CASSFTGTSYEQYF.

In this sample, this clonotype turned up a few times. The V gene is TRBV15, the J gene TRBJ1-1; 7 bases are shared with TRBD1. The germline gives CDR1 LNHNV, CDR2 YYDKDF (reference sequence). V lost 1 base and J lost 2; bases outside the gene matches: 4. CDR3 length: 15 residues. The CDR3 DNA follows: TGTGCCACCAGCAGAGGAGGGACAGCTAACACTGAAGCTTTCTTT. Its translation is CATSRGGTANTEAFF.

The chain uses TRBV30 and TRBJ2-5; TRBD1 aligns across 7 bases. The CDR3 extends over 12 amino acids. Germline lookup yields CDR1 GTSNPN and CDR2 SVGIG (reference sequence). V shed 4 bases, J shed 5 bases, and the junction held 4 bases outside the gene matches. The CDR3 reads CAWTPGGETQYF. The CDR3 region has the DNA TGTGCCTGGACCCCAGGGGGTGAGACCCAGTACTTC.

V usage is TRBV7-2 and J usage is TRBJ2-5; tentative D call: TRBD1 (6 bases). The CDR3 is made up of 16 amino acids. CDR1 is SGHTA, CDR2 FQGNSA, per germline. V lost 3 bases and J 1 base, leaving 15 bases between the germline ends. The CDR3 region is CASSFLGDTAQETQYF. The CDR3 DNA reads as TGTGCCAGCAGCTTTCTGGGGGACACCGCCCAAGAGACCCAGTACTTC.

The chain employs TRBV10-3 and TRBJ1-6; D remains ambiguous. Germline V gives CDR1 ENHRY, CDR2 SYGVKD. This CDR3 is 19 amino acids long. Trimming took 3 bases from V and 3 from J, leaving 21 bases between them. The CDR3 bases are TGTGCCATCAGTGACCCCCGGCGGGCAGGTCGACTCTATAATTCACCCCTCCACTTT. Translated: CAISDPRRAGRLYNSPLHF.

In this sample, this clonotype turned up many times. V gene TRBV7-2 combines with J gene TRBJ2-7, with TRBD2 matching 7 bases. From germline, CDR1 is SGHTA and CDR2 FQGNSA. The junction had 3 bases not matched to a gene; V was cut back by 1 base and J by 3 bases. The CDR3 extends over 14 amino acids. The CDR3 protein is CASSLGGSIYEQYF. In DNA form, the CDR3 reads TGTGCCAGCAGCTTAGGCGGGAGCATCTACGAGCAGTACTTC.

This clonotype appeared once. The V call is TRBV20-1, the J call TRBJ2-3, with 9 bases aligning to TRBD2. The V and J ends lost 5 bases and 5 bases, in that order; junction bases with no gene match: 8. The CDR3 has 14 amino acids. Germline V gene lookup returns CDR1 DFQATT and CDR2 SNEGSKA (reference sequence). CDR3 sequence (DNA): TGCAGTGCTTATACAGCGGGAGGAGGAGATACGCAGTATTTT. Its protein product is CSAYTAGGGDTQYF.

A few counts support this clonotype. The chain combines TRBV7-2 with TRBJ2-3; D ambiguous. The CDR3 has 15 amino acids. V was trimmed by 7 bases and J by 2 bases, leaving 16 bases between them. In germline, CDR1 is SGHTA, CDR2 FQGNSA. The CDR3 nucleotides are TGTGCCAGCACCAGTCCAGACATCCCCACAGATACGCAGTATTTT. Its protein product is CASTSPDIPTDTQYF.

The sample holds a few counts of this clonotype. V usage is TRBV7-9 and J usage is TRBJ2-6; D is possibly TRBD1 (5 bases). Trimming pared 1 base from V and 1 base from J, leaving 8 bases between. The V gene's germline CDR1 is SEHNR and CDR2 FQNEAQ (reference sequence). The CDR3 extends over 16 amino acids. As DNA, the CDR3 is TGTGCCAGCAGCTTAGGGTCAGGGTCTGGGGCCAACGTCCTGACTTTC. Its translation: CASSLGSGSGANVLTF.